This T cell receptor beta chain was sequenced in a study of HIV-infected patients and healthy controls. Around 450 ng RNA was reverse transcribed with alpha and beta constant-region primers. Alpha and beta chain libraries were made separately by chain-specific third strand synthesis with multiplexing indices. TCRdb processed the 5' RACE reads anew with MiXCR; each CDR3 protein has one entry. The table has almost 25,000 distinct CDR3 sequences, 8.5% seen once; the top ten hold 3% to 4.5%. All unsorted peripheral T cells were captured because whole blood was used without fractionation. This clonotype came up many times. The TCR was taken from an adult in good health. Specimen: blood.

This CDR3 reads CSVAGVAANQETQYF. CDR3 in DNA: TGCAGCGTTGCCGGGGTGGCAGCTAACCAAGAGACCCAGTACTTC. The chain is built from TRBV29-1 and TRBJ2-5; the D gene is possibly TRBD2 (5 bases). Germline CDR1 reads SQVTM; CDR2 reads ANQGSEA. V was pared by 4 bases and J by 0 bases, with 15 bases between. This CDR3 is 15 amino acids long. The variable domain in full, with the rest retrieved from reference TRBV29-1 and TRBJ2-5, is SAVISQKPSRDICQRGTSLTIQCQVDSQVTMMFWYRQQPGQSLTLIATANQGSEATYESGFVIDKFPISRPNLTFSTLTVSNMSPEDSSIYLCSVAGVAANQETQYFGPGTRLLVL.